This T cell receptor beta chain was obtained from a study of T cells expressing NK-cell markers. Study-wide context: TCR beta repertoires came from sorted CD3+CD56+NKG2C+, CD3+CD56+NKG2C- and CD3+CD56-NKG2C+ T cells.

TCR beta cDNA was made by 5'RACE template switching with UMIs. TCRdb reprocessed the 5' RACE reads, with one entry per CDR3 protein and no DNA. The sample includes 400,000 or so distinct CDR3 sequences. This CDR3 has 15 amino acids. CDR1 is MGHRA and CDR2 is YSYEKL in the germline V gene. General study results and limits: These clonotypes additionally ranked first within the CD3+CD56-NKG2C+ fraction of a few donors.

Details on this clonotype: Its antigen is currently unknown.

This TCR was sampled from a woman between 50 and 59 years old in good health. Sequenced material: blood T cells: a sorted CD56 or NKG2C T cell subset, CD4+ or CD8+ T cells, or bulk PBMC T cells (not recorded which). J is TRBJ2-7 and V is TRBV4-1; TCRdb's assignment of TRBD2 cannot be checked, as there is no DNA. CDR3 amino acids: CASSQGASGTYEQYF.